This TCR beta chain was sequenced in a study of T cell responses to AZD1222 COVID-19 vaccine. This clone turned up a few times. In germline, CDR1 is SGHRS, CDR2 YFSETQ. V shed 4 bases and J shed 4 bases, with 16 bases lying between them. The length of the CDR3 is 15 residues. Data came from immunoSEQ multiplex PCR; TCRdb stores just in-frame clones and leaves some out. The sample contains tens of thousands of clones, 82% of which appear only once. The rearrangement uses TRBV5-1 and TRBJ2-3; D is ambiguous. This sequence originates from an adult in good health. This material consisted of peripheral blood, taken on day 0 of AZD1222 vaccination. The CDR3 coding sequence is TGCGCCAGCAGCGCCGAAGGCGGAAGGCCAGATACGCAGTATTTT. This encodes CASSAEGGRPDTQYF.